One T cell receptor beta chain is described in this entry. Sequencing used immunoSEQ multiplex PCR; TCRdb keeps in-frame clones, though not all of them. The sample contains over 100,000 clones, nearly 70% of which appear only once. This entry is derived from a study of blood T cell repertoires in COVID-19. On the study more broadly: PBMCs, B-cell-depleted T cells, or T cells were the source of the cDNA or gDNA that made up the material.

This CDR3 comprises 15 residues. V was trimmed by 5 bases and J by 4 bases, leaving 15 bases between them. Germline CDR1 reads WSHSY; CDR2 reads SAAADI. This clonotype originated in a woman in her 70s with acute or convalescent COVID-19. V and J are TRBV10-2 and TRBJ2-1; D is ambiguous. The sample consisted of peripheral blood. CDR3 protein: CASSYQAIGYNEQFF. Written as DNA, the CDR3 is TGCGCCAGCAGTTATCAGGCGATAGGATACAATGAGCAGTTCTTC.